The sequence of this T cell receptor (beta chain) was determined in a study of T cells after yellow fever vaccination. The wider study: With SMART-Seq v4 Ultra Low Input, the fractions containing low cell numbers were prepared.

Study results and limitations: Compared with primary, the secondary response was weaker and peaked at day 5, not 15. From the bulk population, abundant clonotypes could contaminate and appear within FACS-sorted repertoires.

The 5'RACE template-switching step produced TCR cDNA and added a universal primer site and UMIs. MiXCR, run by TCRdb on the 5' RACE reads, gives a single entry per CDR3 protein. The sample lists 250,000 or so distinct CDR3 sequences, about 3.9% seen once, with about 20% in the top ten. This clonotype was found many times. Its antigen remains unknown. Germline V gene sequence: CDR1 SGHTA, CDR2 FQGNSA. The V segment lost 3 bases and the J segment 2 bases; nucleotides outside the gene matches: 10. This CDR3 region has 16 residues. J is TRBJ2-7 and V is TRBV7-2; 7 nucleotides match TRBD1. The source material was PBMCs, sampled 15 days after the yellow fever booster vaccination. This clonotype was obtained from a young man who received the YFV17D yellow fever vaccine. CDR3 nucleotide sequence: TGTGCCAGCAGCTTCTCACCCGGGACAGCCACCTACGAGCAGTACTTC. It translates to CASSFSPGTATYEQYF.